This T cell receptor beta chain was obtained from a study of blood T cell repertoires in COVID-19. On the study more broadly: Whether acute or convalescent, the COVID-19 samples came from the United States, Italy and Spain. In each case, the material was cDNA or gDNA derived from T cells, B-cell-depleted T cells, or PBMCs.

In the authors' workflow: Amplification of reference gene primers provided the estimated nucleated cell counts. The data were produced by immunoSEQ multiplex PCR, yet TCRdb's version contains in-frame clones alone and is incomplete. V and J calls and clone size are given by that table; D and trimming were obtained from the DNA. The sample shows around 120,000 clones, around 87% of them seen only once. Looked up from germline, CDR1 is SGHRS and CDR2 is YFSETQ. CDR3 length equals 14 residues. V was clipped by 7 bases and J by 8 bases, with 19 bases between them. The sequenced material came from peripheral blood. The sequence came from a woman aged 70-85 years with acute or convalescent COVID-19. V gene TRBV5-1 combines with J gene TRBJ2-1; D uncertain. CDR3 in amino acids: CASRLGLVNDEQFF. The CDR3 DNA is TGCGCCAGCCGCCTCGGGTTAGTCAACGATGAGCAGTTCTTC.